Listed here are 9 T cell receptor beta chains from one sample, sequenced in a study of circulating CD8 cells and anti-PD-1 response in melanoma. Four subsets defined by PD-1 and/or TIGIT were sorted from live CD3+CD8+TCRalphabeta+ cells. The QIAseq Immune Repertoire TCR panel built the libraries from roughly 16 ng of total RNA. TCRdb recomputed calls from the reads with MiXCR, one row per CDR3 protein. The sample has fewer than 750 distinct CDR3 sequences; under 15% are singletons. Sequences were derived from CD8+ T cells from PBMCs, sampled at baseline or after one month of anti-PD-1 therapy (not recorded which). The receptors here all came from a human donor with melanoma.

V is TRBV7-3 and J is TRBJ2-3; no clear D gene. The DNA end favors TRBJ1-5, so the J call may be wrong. Germline CDR1 is SGHTA and CDR2 is FQGTGA. This CDR3 has 12 amino acids. The chain's CDR3 is CASSLDLGTQHF. The CDR3 DNA follows: TGTGCCAGCAGCTTAGATCTCGGTACGCAGCATTTT.

A single count supports this clonotype. The chain couples TRBV6-6 to TRBJ2-3, with D tentatively TRBD2 (5 bases). The CDR3 sequence is 16 residues long. Per germline, CDR1 MNHNY and CDR2 SVGAGI (reference sequence). V was shortened by 2 bases and J by 3 bases, with 15 bases between the two germline ends. Here the CDR3 DNA reads TGTGCCAGCAGTTACACCCTCGGGAAGGGTACAGATACGCAGTATTTT. It encodes CASSYTLGKGTDTQYF.

The chain couples TRBV7-2 to TRBJ2-3; D is unresolved. CDR1 is SGHTA, CDR2 FQGNSA, per germline. The CDR3 consists of 13 residues. V lost 1 base to trimming and J lost 2 bases, with 4 bases between them. The CDR3 region is CASSLEITDTQYF. The CDR3 DNA reads TGTGCCAGCAGCTTAGAAATCACAGATACGCAGTATTTT.

About this clonotype: Germline is not matched at one junction end, which may reflect a read error. V is TRBV11-1 and J is TRBJ1-1; 9 bases fit TRBD1. The CDR3 runs to 18 residues. The germline CDR1 and CDR2 sequences are SGHAT and FQDESV (reference sequence). CDR3 protein: CASSLEGPGQGINTEASF. In DNA, the CDR3 is TGTGCCAGCAGCTTAGAGGGCCCGGGACAGGGAATTAACACTGAAGCTTCCTTT.

This chain uses TRBV7-3 with TRBJ2-3; D uncertain. V was cut by 2 bases and J by 6 bases, with 12 bases left in between. This CDR3 comprises 14 residues. Germline V CDR1 and CDR2: SGHTA, FQGTGA. The CDR3 DNA sequence: TGTGCCAGCAGCTTATTCACCGGTCGGGATACGCAGTATTTT. Its protein product is CASSLFTGRDTQYF.

The chain couples TRBV2 to TRBJ1-2, with TRBD1 as a possible D gene (6 bases). The V end was cut by 6 bases, the J end by 8 bases, with 13 bases between. This CDR3 has 12 amino acids. Germline CDR1 and CDR2: SNHLY and FYNNEI. The CDR3 sequence: CASSEDRSGYTF. The CDR3 DNA reads as TGTGCCAGCAGCGAGGACAGATCCGGCTACACCTTC.

This clonotype is deemed medium-sized. The chain couples TRBV5-5 to TRBJ1-2; D gene ambiguous. The V end lost 0 bases, the J end lost 4 bases, and 19 bases lay between the germline ends. The CDR3 runs to 17 residues. Per the germline V gene, CDR1 is SGHKS and CDR2 is YYEKEE (reference sequence). CDR3 in amino acids: CASSLVQATNRLYGYTF. The DNA of the CDR3 is TGTGCCAGCAGCTTGGTCCAGGCAACCAACCGACTCTATGGCTACACCTTC.

In its sample, this clonotype ranks as medium-sized (0.01 to 0.1%). V usage is TRBV29-1 and J usage is TRBJ2-7, with D possibly being TRBD1 (6 bases). The germline gives CDR1 SQVTM, CDR2 ANQGSEA. CDR3 length: 13 amino acids. Trimming removed 6 bases from V and 2 bases from J, with 14 bases in between. The CDR3 here is CSVRDQGTYEQYF. CDR3 sequence (DNA): TGCAGCGTACGGGACCAGGGGACCTACGAGCAGTACTTC.

This clonotype is categorized as large. This chain uses TRBV20-1 with TRBJ2-3; the match to TRBD2 covers 7 bases. Trimming at V came to 6 bases and at J to 2 bases, leaving 8 bases not matched to a gene. This CDR3 contains 14 residues. The germline V gene has CDR1 DFQATT and CDR2 SNEGSKA (reference sequence). The CDR3: CSAPRGGITDTQYF. The CDR3 nucleotides read TGCAGTGCCCCCCGGGGAGGGATCACAGATACGCAGTATTTT.